The rows below give T cell receptor beta chains drawn from one sample of a study of human T cells and chemical hapten exposure. One entry per CDR3 protein, called by TCRdb with MiXCR from the RACE reads. The data contain approximately 110,000 distinct CDR3 sequences, 34% of them singletons. The source was whole blood, collected in connection with sensitization to the hapten diphenylcyclopropenone (DPC). The receptor source for this set is a man between 35 and 55 years old with alopecia areata. Some clones in this sample may be carry-over from other donors' samples. Both conserved end residues are part of each CDR3.

TRBJ2-1	TRBV6-2/TRBV6-3	CASSYSGLAGVYNEQFF
TRBJ2-3	TRBV28	CASSSLTSGSSLDTQYF
TRBJ2-5	TRBV11-1	CASSLTLAGARETQYF
TRBJ2-4	TRBV30	CAWSYGTGGDIQYF
TRBJ1-1	TRBV7-3	CASSSTFMNTEAFF
TRBJ2-1	TRBV25-1	CASSDRDTYNEQFF
TRBJ1-1	TRBV3-1	CASTLGRTTEAFF
TRBJ1-2	TRBV25-1	CASSGTAKNYGYTF
TRBJ1-2	TRBV4-3	CASSQGQGKNYGYTF
TRBJ1-1	TRBV5-1	CASSPPGQSLNTEAFF
TRBJ2-1	TRBV6-5	CASSISFFGLGYNEQFF
TRBJ2-3	TRBV28	CASGKTGPTDTQYF
TRBJ2-5	TRBV11-2	CASSLIRDQETQYF
TRBJ1-1	TRBV29-1	CSAHLWDRGQAFF
TRBJ2-3	TRBV20-1	CSAYSEGSTDTQYF
TRBJ2-3	TRBV7-2	CASSLLAGGPDTQYF
TRBJ2-3	TRBV6-1	CASRESGSTDTQYF
TRBJ2-2	TRBV9	CASSGRTGGSTGELFF
TRBJ2-3	TRBV4-3	CASSRLPSTDTQYF
TRBJ1-6	TRBV12-3/TRBV12-4	CASTTNWQEKGGNSPLHF
TRBJ2-7	TRBV9	CASSFSPTGTGTYEQYF
TRBJ2-5	TRBV12-5	CASGFSPGERRDSETQYF
TRBJ2-7	TRBV6-6	CASSPQGASYEQYF
TRBJ1-6	TRBV20-1	CSASVGSGSSSYNSPLHF
TRBJ2-7	TRBV3-1	CASSQMGTGFPYEQYF
TRBJ2-3	TRBV13	CASSPWGGVRIDTQYF
TRBJ1-1	TRBV6-2/TRBV6-3	CASSYSGGRTEAFF
TRBJ1-1	TRBV27	CASSFGGYSPEAFF
TRBJ2-5	TRBV12-3/TRBV12-4	CASSLKTGGSETQYF
TRBJ2-6	TRBV29-1	CSVGDRDSGANVLTF
TRBJ2-6	TRBV4-3	CASSSSVRGYGANVLTF
TRBJ2-5	TRBV12-3/TRBV12-4	CASSLASGRGETQYF
TRBJ1-3	TRBV4-1	CASSQGEAGNTIYF
TRBJ2-2	TRBV29-1	CSVEGGRGQAGELFF
TRBJ1-5	TRBV10-3	CATMAAGANQPQHF
TRBJ2-3	TRBV18	CASSPPSGTDTQYF
TRBJ1-2	TRBV5-6	CASSRWGTGMWSGYTF
TRBJ2-1	TRBV11-3	CASSLAGRTRINEQFF
TRBJ1-2	TRBV6-5	CASSYAPQAAYGYTF
TRBJ2-7	TRBV20-1	CSAPKGSVRLGGEQYF
TRBJ2-1	TRBV10-3	CAIRVRGSSYNEQFF
TRBJ1-5	TRBV24-1	CATPRTGPNQPQHF
TRBJ1-1	TRBV11-2	CASSLEGPGTEAFF
TRBJ1-2	TRBV6-5	CASSEGYSYGYTF
TRBJ2-3	TRBV5-1	CASSLDDQRDTQYF
TRBJ2-3	TRBV20-1	CSARREPRDTQYF
TRBJ2-3	TRBV13	CASSPGTDTQYF
TRBJ1-1	TRBV10-3	CAIRAGTGVGAEAFF
TRBJ2-3	TRBV5-8	CASSGVADTQYF
TRBJ1-1	TRBV3-1	CASSQGQTNTEAFF
TRBJ2-6	TRBV2	CASSRTGGSGANVLTF
TRBJ1-6	TRBV7-9	CASSSGTYNSPLHF
TRBJ2-3	TRBV20-1	CSASYGGRAYDTQYF
TRBJ1-4	TRBV5-4	CASSLDGGSSNEKLFF
TRBJ2-7	TRBV28	CASSLTSVSYEQYF
TRBJ2-3	TRBV27	CASSLSRLAGREYF
TRBJ2-7	TRBV28	CASSLPLSGSSYEQYF
TRBJ2-1	TRBV7-7	CASSLGGQAEQFF